This T cell receptor (beta chain) was obtained from a study of cytomegalovirus exposure and HLA in healthy donors. Germline values: CDR1 MNHEY, CDR2 SVGAGI. This CDR3 is built from 15 residues. The V end was cut by 6 bases, the J end by 1 base, with 15 bases between. The PCR contained 60 Vbeta and 13 Jbeta primers. Profiling relied on immunoSEQ multiplex PCR, and the TCRdb table lists in-frame clones only, not all of them. The sample consists of more than 75,000 clones, about 70% of them appearing once. The V and J genes are TRBV6-5 and TRBJ1-1; D is possibly TRBD1 (5 bases). Material for sequencing was PBMCs. The sequence was collected from a woman aged 50 to 60 in good health and CMV-seropositive. CDR3 loop: CASSPSWGGNTEAFF. CDR3 nucleotides: TGTGCCAGCAGCCCATCGTGGGGGGGGAACACTGAAGCTTTCTTT.